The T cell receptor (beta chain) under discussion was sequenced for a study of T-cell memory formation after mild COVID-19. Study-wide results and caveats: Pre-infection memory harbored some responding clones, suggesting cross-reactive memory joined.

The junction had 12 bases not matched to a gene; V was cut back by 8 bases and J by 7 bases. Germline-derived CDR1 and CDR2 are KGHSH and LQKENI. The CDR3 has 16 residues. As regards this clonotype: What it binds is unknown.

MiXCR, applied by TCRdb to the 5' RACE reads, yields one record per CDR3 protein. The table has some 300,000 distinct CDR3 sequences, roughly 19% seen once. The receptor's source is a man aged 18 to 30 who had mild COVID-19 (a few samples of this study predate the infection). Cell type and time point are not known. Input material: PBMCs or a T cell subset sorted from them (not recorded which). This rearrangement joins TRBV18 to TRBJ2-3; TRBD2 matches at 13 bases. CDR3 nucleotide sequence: TGTGCCAGCGACCCGACTAGCGGGGGGCCGGGGAATACGCAGTATTTT. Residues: CASDPTSGGPGNTQYF.